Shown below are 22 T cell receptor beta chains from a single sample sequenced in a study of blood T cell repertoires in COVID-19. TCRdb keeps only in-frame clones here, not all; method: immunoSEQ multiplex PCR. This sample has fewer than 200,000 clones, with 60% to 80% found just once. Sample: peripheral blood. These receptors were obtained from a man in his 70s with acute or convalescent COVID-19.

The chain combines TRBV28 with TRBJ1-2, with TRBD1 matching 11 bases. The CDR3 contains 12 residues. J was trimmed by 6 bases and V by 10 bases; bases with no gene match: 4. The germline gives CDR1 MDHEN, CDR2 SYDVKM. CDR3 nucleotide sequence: TGTGCCACCGAGGACAGGGGGCATGGCTACACCTTC. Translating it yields CATEDRGHGYTF.

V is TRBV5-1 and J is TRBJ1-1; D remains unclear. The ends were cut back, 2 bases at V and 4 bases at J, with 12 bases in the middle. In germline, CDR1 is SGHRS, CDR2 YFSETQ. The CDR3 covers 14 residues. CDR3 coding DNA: TGCGCCAGCAGCTTAGGAGAGGAGGTCACTGAAGCTTTCTTT. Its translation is CASSLGEEVTEAFF.

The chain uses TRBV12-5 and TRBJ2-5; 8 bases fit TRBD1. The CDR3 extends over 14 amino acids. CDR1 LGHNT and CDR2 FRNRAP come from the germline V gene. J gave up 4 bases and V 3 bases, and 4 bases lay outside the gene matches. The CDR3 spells CASGLGQGGETQYF. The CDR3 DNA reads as TGTGCTAGTGGTTTAGGACAGGGCGGAGAGACCCAGTACTTC.

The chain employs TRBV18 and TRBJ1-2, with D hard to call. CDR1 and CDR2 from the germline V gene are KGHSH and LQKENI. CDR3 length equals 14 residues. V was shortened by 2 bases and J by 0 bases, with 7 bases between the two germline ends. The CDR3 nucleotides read TGTGCCAGCTCACCAGGGCATTCTAACTATGGCTACACCTTC. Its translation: CASSPGHSNYGYTF.

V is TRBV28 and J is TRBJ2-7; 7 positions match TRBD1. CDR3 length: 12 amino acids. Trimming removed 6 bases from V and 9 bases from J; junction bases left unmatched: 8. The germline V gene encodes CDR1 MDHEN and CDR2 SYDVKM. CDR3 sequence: CASRSTGLRQYF. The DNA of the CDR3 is TGTGCCAGCAGATCGACAGGGTTGAGGCAGTACTTC.

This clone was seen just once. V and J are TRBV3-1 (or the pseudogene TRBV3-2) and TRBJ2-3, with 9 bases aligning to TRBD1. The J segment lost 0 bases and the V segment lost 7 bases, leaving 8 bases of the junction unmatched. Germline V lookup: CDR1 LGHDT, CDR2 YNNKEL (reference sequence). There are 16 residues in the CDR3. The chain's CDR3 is CASKRQGDRSTDTQYF. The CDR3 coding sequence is TGTGCCAGCAAAAGACAGGGGGACCGCAGCACAGATACGCAGTATTTT.

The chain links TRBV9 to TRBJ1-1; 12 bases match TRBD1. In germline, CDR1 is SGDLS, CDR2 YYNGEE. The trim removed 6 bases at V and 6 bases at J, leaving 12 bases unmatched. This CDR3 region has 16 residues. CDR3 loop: CASNTGTGGASSEAFF. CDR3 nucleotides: TGTGCCAGCAACACCGGGACAGGGGGCGCCAGCTCTGAAGCTTTCTTT. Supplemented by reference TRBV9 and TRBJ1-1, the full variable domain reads DSGVTQTPKHLITATGQRVTLRCSPRSGDLSVYWYQQSLDQGLQFLIQYYNGEERAKGNILERFSAQQFPDLHSELNLSSLELGDSALYFCASNTGTGGASSEAFFGQGTRLTVV.

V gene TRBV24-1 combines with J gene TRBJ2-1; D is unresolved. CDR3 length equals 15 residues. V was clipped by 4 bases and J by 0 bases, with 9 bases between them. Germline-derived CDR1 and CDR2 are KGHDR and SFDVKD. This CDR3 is CATSETVSSYNEQFF. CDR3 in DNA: TGTGCCACCAGTGAAACGGTTAGCTCCTACAATGAGCAGTTCTTC.

CDR3 in amino acids: CASSEIIAGQWYGYTF. The CDR3 DNA sequence: TGTGCCAGCAGTGAAATCATCGCAGGGCAGTGGTATGGCTACACCTTC. The chain links TRBV6-1 to TRBJ1-2, with a weak D call TRBD1 (5 bases). V lost 2 bases and J lost 5, with 18 bases in between. Germline CDR1 is MNHNS and CDR2 is SASEGT. This CDR3 has 16 residues.

Written as DNA, the CDR3 is TGTGCCAGCAGCGTAGGGGCTAGCGGGGGGCCCACAGATACGCAGTATTTT. Translation gives CASSVGASGGPTDTQYF. The chain combines TRBV9 with TRBJ2-3, with TRBD2 identical over 11 bases. The length of the CDR3 is 17 residues. Per the germline V gene, CDR1 is SGDLS and CDR2 is YYNGEE. V shed 0 bases and J 2 bases; nucleotides not matched to a gene: 5.

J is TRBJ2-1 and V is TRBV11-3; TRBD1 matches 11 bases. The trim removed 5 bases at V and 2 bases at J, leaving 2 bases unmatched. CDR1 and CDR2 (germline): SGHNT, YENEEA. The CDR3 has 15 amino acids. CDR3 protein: CASSPGQGAYNEQFF. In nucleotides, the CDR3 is TGTGCCAGCAGCCCGGGACAGGGGGCCTACAATGAGCAGTTCTTC.

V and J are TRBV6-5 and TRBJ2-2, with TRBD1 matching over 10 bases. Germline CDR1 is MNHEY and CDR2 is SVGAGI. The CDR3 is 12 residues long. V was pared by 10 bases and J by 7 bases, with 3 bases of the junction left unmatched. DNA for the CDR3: TGTGCCACGGACAGGGGGGGCGGGGAGCTGTTTTTT. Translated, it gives CATDRGGGELFF.

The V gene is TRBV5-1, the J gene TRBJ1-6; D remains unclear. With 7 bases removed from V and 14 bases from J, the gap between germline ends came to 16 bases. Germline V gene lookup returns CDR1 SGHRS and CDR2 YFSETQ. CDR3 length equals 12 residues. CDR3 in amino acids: CASGAVGGALHF. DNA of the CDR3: TGCGCCAGCGGCGCCGTGGGAGGCGCCCTCCACTTT.

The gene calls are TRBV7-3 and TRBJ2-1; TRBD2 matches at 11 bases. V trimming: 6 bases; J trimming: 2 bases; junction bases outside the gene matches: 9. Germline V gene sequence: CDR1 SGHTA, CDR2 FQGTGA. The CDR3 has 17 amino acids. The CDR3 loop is CASSPGPSGRTYNEQFF. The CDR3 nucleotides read TGTGCCAGCAGTCCGGGTCCTAGCGGGAGGACCTACAATGAGCAGTTCTTC.

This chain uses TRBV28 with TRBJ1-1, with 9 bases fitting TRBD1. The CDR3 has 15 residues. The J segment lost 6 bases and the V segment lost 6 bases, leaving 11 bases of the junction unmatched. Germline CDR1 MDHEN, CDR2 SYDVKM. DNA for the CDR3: TGTGCCAGCAGGGCCCCGGGACAGGGCCCCCCTGAAGCTTTCTTT. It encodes CASRAPGQGPPEAFF. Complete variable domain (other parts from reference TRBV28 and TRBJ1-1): DVKVTQSSRYLVKRTGEKVFLECVQDMDHENMFWYRQDPGLGLRLIYFSYDVKMKEKGDIPEGYSVSREKKERFSLILESASTNQTSMYLCASRAPGQGPPEAFFGQGTRLTVV.

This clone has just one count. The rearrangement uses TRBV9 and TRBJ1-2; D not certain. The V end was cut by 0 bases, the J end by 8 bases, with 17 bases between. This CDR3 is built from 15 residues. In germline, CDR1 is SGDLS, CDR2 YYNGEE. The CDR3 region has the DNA TGTGCCAGCAGCGTAGCTCCCGCGGTGGCGGGGGGCTACACCTTC. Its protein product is CASSVAPAVAGGYTF.

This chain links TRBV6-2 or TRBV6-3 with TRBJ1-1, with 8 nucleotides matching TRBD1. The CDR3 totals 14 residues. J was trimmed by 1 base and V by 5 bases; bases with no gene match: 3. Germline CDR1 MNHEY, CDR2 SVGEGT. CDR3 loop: CASSDDRGNTEAFF. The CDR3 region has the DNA TGTGCCAGCAGTGATGACAGGGGGAACACTGAAGCTTTCTTT.

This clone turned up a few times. The CDR3 spells CASSLQAGGPSNEQFF. CDR3 nucleotide sequence: TGTGCCAGCAGTTTACAGGCGGGAGGGCCTAGTAATGAGCAGTTCTTC. This rearrangement joins TRBV27 to TRBJ2-1; 9 bases line up with TRBD2. The trim removed 2 bases at V and 7 bases at J, leaving 9 bases unmatched. From germline, CDR1 is MNHEY and CDR2 SMNVEV (reference sequence). This CDR3 has 16 amino acids.

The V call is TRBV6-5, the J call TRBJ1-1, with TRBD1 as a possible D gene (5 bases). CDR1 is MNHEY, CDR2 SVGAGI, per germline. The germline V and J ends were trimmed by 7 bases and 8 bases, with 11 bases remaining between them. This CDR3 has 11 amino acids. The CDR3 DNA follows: TGTGCCAGCAAACAGACAGTAGAAGCTTTCTTT. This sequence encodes CASKQTVEAFF.

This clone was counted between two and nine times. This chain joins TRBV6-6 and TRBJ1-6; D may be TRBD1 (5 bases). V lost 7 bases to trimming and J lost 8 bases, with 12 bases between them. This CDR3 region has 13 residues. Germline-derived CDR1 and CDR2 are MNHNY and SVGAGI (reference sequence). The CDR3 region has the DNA TGTGCCAGCAACCCCAGGGTAGATTCACCCCTCCACTTT. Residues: CASNPRVDSPLHF.

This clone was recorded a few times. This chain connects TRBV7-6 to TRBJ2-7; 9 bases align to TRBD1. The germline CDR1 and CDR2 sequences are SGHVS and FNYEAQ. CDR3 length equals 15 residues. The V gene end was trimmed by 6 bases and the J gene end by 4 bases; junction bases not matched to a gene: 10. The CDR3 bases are TGTGCCAGCAGACTAGGACCCGGGACAGGGTACGAGCAGTACTTC. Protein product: CASRLGPGTGYEQYF. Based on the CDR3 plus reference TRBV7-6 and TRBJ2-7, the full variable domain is GAGVSQSPRYKVTKRGQDVALRCDPISGHVSLYWYRQALGQGPEFLTYFNYEAQQDKSGLPNDRFSAERPEGSISTLTIQRTEQRDSAMYRCASRLGPGTGYEQYFGPGTRLTVT.

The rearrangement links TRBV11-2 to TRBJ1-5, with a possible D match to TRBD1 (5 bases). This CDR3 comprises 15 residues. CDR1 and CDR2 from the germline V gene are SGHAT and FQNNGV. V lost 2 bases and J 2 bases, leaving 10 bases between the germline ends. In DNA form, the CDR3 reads TGTGCCAGCAGCTTACAAGGGGCTGGCAATCAGCCCCAGCATTTT. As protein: CASSLQGAGNQPQHF. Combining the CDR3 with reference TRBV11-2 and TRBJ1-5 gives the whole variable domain EAGVAQSPRYKIIEKRQSVAFWCNPISGHATLYWYQQILGQGPKLLIQFQNNGVVDDSQLPKDRFSAERLKGVDSTLKIQPAKLEDSAVYLCASSLQGAGNQPQHFGDGTRLSIL.